The source of this T cell receptor beta chain is a study of blood T cell repertoires in COVID-19. Study-level background: Sample material is recorded as cDNA or gDNA derived from T cells, B-cell-depleted T cells, or PBMCs.

This CDR3 has 14 amino acids. The V end lost 0 bases, the J end lost 2 bases, and 9 bases lay between the germline ends. Per germline, CDR1 SGDLS and CDR2 YYNGEE. Original analysis: Estimation of nucleated cell counts relied on the amplification of reference gene primers. Measured with immunoSEQ multiplex PCR; TCRdb has only the in-frame clones, and not every one. That table gives V, J and clone size, and the DNA gave D and trimming. The sample includes under 300,000 clones, about 90% of them seen just once. Donors were grouped by their self-reported clinical history. The V gene is TRBV9, the J gene TRBJ2-7; D unclear. The specimen sequenced was PBMCs or T cells enriched from blood (not recorded which). This clonotype was sampled from a human donor in a cohort exposed to, infected with or recovered from COVID-19 (not recorded which). The donor label of this sample is uncertain. The DNA for the CDR3 is TGTGCCAGCAGCGTAGAAGGCGGTACCTACGAGCAGTACTTC. It codes for CASSVEGGTYEQYF.